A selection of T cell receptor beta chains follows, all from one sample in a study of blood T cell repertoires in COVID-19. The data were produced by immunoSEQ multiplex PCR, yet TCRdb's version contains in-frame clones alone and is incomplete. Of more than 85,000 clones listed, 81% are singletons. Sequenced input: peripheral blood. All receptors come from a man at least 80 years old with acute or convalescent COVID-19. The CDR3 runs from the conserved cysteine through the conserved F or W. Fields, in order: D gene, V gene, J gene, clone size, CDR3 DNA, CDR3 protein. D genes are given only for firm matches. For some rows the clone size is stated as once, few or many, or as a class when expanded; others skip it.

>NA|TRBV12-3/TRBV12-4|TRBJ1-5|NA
TGTGCCAGCAGACGACAGGATCAGCCCCAGCATTTT
CASRRQDQPQHF
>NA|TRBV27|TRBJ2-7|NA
TGTGCCAGCAGTACCGAGAACAGCTACGAGCAGTACTTC
CASSTENSYEQYF
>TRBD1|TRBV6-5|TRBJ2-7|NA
TGTGCCAGCAGGGGCGGGACAGGGGGGTCCTACGAGCAGTACTTC
CASRGGTGGSYEQYF
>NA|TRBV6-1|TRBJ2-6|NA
TGTGCCAGCAGTGAAGCCTCGGGGGTGGCAGCTGGGGCCAACGTCCTGACTTTC
CASSEASGVAAGANVLTF
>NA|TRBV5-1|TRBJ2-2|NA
TGCGCCAGCAGCCCCTTGGGGCAGGGGAACACCGGGGAGCTGTTTTTT
CASSPLGQGNTGELFF
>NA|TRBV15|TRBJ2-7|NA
TGTGCCACCAGCAGGACAGGTTACTCCTACGAGCAGTACTTC
CATSRTGYSYEQYF
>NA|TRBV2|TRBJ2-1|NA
TGTGCCAGCAGTCTCAGGGGTCCCTCCTACAATGAGCAGTTCTTC
CASSLRGPSYNEQFF
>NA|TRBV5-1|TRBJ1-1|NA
TGCGCCAGCAGCTCGGACACTGAAGCTTTCTTT
CASSSDTEAFF
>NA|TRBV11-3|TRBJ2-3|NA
TGTGCCAGCAGCTTAGAGGCCGACACAGATACGCAGTATTTT
CASSLEADTDTQYF
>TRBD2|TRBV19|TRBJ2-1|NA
TGTGCCAGTAGTCCTGGCGGGAGGGGATACAATGAGCAGTTCTTC
CASSPGGRGYNEQFF
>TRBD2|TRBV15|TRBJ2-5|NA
TGTGCCACCAGCAGGAGCCCGGGACTAGCGGGAGGCTCGGAGACCCAGTACTTC
CATSRSPGLAGGSETQYF
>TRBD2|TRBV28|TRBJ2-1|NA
TGTGCCAGCAGCGACGGTAGCGGGGGGTTCTACAATGAGCAGTTCTTC
CASSDGSGGFYNEQFF
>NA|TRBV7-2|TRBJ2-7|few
TGTGCCAGCAGCTTTCTCCAGACTTCTTACGAGCAGTACTTC
CASSFLQTSYEQYF
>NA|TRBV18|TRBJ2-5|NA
TGTGCCAGCGGAACAGGGGGGGGAGAGACCCAGTACTTC
CASGTGGGETQYF
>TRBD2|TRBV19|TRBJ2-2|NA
TGTGCCAGTAGTAGGGCGGTAGCGGGAGATGCCGGGGAGCTGTTTTTT
CASSRAVAGDAGELFF
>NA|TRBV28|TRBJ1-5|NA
TGTGCCAGCAGTTTAGTTCAGGGGACCCTTGGCAATCAGCCCCAGCATTTT
CASSLVQGTLGNQPQHF
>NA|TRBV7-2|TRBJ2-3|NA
TGTGCCAGCAGCTTGGGCGTTTCAGGGGGCACAGATACGCAGTATTTT
CASSLGVSGGTDTQYF
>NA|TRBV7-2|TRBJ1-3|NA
TGTGCCAGCAGCTTTCCCCAGGGGACCATATATTTT
CASSFPQGTIYF
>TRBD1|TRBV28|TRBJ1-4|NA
TGTGCCAGCACCTATACAGGGGGCTTTGGAGAAAAACTGTTTTTT
CASTYTGGFGEKLFF
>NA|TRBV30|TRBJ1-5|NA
TGTGCCTGGAAAAAATCGGCAGGGGCGAGCAATCAGCCCCAGCATTTT
CAWKKSAGASNQPQHF
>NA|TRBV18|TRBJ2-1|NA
TGTGCCAGCTCACCAAGGGGCGAACCCTACAATGAGCAGTTCTTC
CASSPRGEPYNEQFF
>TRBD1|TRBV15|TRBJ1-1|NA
TGTGCCACCAGCAGAGAAGGAAGGGGGCTCACTGAAGCTTTCTTT
CATSREGRGLTEAFF
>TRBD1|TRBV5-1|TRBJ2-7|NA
TGCGCCAGCAGCCCGACAGGGGGTTACGAGCAGTACTTC
CASSPTGGYEQYF
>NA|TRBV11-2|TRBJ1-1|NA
TGTGCCAGCAGCTTAGATCGGCGGATGAACACTGAAGCTTTCTTT
CASSLDRRMNTEAFF
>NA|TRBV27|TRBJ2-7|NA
TGTGCCAGCAGTTCGGGATACAGGGAAGTGGAGCAGTACTTC
CASSSGYREVEQYF
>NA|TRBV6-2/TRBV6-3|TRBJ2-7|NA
TGTGCCAGCAGCTCGAATGAGGGAACTAGTCGATTAGACGAGCAGTACTTC
CASSSNEGTSRLDEQYF
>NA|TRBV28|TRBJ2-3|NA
TGTGCCAGCAGTTCCGGGACTCGCACAGATACGCAGTATTTT
CASSSGTRTDTQYF
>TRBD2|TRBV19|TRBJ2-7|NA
TGTGCCAGTAGAAAACTAGCGGGGAACTACGAGCAGTACTTC
CASRKLAGNYEQYF
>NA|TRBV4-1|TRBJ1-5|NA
TGCGCCAGCAGCCAAGAGGGGGCTCAGCCCCAGCATTTT
CASSQEGAQPQHF
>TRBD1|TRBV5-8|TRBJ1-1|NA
TGTGCCAGCAGCATAACCGGACAGGGCGTGTCTGAAGCTTTCTTT
CASSITGQGVSEAFF
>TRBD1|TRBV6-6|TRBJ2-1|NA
TGTGCCAGCAGTGCCGGGACAGGAGAAGACAATGAGCAGTTCTTC
CASSAGTGEDNEQFF
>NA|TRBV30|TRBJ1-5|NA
TGTGCCTGGAGTTACGAGGGTCAGGTACCCCAGCATTTT
CAWSYEGQVPQHF
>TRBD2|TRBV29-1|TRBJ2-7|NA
TGCAGCGTTGGGCTACTAGCGGGAGTATACGAGCAGTACTTC
CSVGLLAGVYEQYF
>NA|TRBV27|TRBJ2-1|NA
TGTGCCAGCAGTTTATCGTCTTACAATGAGCAGTTCTTC
CASSLSSYNEQFF
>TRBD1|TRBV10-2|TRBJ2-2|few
TGCGCCAGCAGTGAGGGTCTGGGAAGACAGGGATTTCCCGGGGAGCTGTTTTTT
CASSEGLGRQGFPGELFF
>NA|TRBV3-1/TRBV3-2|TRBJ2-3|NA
TGTGCCAGCACCGGACAGAGCACAGATACGCAGTATTTT
CASTGQSTDTQYF
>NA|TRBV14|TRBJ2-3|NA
TGTGCCAGCAGCCATTTGGGGGCGCTTAGCACAGATACGCAGTATTTT
CASSHLGALSTDTQYF
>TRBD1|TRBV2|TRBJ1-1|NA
TGTGCCAGCAGTGAAGGGACAGGCACTGAAGCTTTCTTT
CASSEGTGTEAFF
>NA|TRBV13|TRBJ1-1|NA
TGTGCCAGCAGACAGACAGTCTACACTGAAGCTTTCTTT
CASRQTVYTEAFF
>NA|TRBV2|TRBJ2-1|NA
TGTGCCAGCAGTGACAATAGGGGCAATGAGCAGTTCTTC
CASSDNRGNEQFF
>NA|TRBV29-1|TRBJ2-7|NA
TGCAGCGTTGTTGCGTCCAAGCTCGAGCAGTACTTC
CSVVASKLEQYF
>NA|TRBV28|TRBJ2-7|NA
TGTGCCAGCAGTCCTCCTCTTGGAGGCGGGTGGAACGAGCAGTACTTC
CASSPPLGGGWNEQYF
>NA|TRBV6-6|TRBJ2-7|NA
TGTGCCAGCAGTTACTCGACTGGCGAGCAGTACTTC
CASSYSTGEQYF
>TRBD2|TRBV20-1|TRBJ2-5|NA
TGCAGTGCTAGTCCGACTAGCGAGGAAGAGACCCAGTACTTC
CSASPTSEEETQYF
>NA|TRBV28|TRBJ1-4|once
TGTGCCAGCAGTCCCCCAGGGTCGGAGGAAAAACTGTTTTTT
CASSPPGSEEKLFF
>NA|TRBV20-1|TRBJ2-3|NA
TGCAGTGCTAGCAGGGATACGCAGTATTTT
CSASRDTQYF
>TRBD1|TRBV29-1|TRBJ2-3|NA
TGCAGCGTTGTGAGACAGGGAATTAATACGCAGTATTTT
CSVVRQGINTQYF
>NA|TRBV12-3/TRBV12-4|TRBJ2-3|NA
TGTGCCAGTGAGGGAGGCACAGATACGCAGTATTTT
CASEGGTDTQYF
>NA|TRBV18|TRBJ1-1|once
TGTGCCAGCTCACCATATGGGGCGAACACTGAAGCTTTCTTT
CASSPYGANTEAFF
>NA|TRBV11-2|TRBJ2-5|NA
TGTGCCAGCAGCTCCGGTAGCGTATCGGAGACCCAGTACTTC
CASSSGSVSETQYF
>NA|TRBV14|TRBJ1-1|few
TGTGCCAGCAGCCCCGGCGGAGGATCGACTTTCTTT
CASSPGGGSTFF
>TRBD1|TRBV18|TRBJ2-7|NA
TGTGCCAGCTCACTTAATCCGGGACAGGGGGCTCGAGAGCAGTACTTC
CASSLNPGQGAREQYF
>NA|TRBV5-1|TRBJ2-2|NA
TGCGCCAGCCAGGGTCGTACGAACACCGGGGAGCTGTTTTTT
CASQGRTNTGELFF
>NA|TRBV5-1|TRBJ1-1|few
TGCGCCAGCAGCTTAGGCACCGGGGGCACTGAAGCTTTCTTT
CASSLGTGGTEAFF
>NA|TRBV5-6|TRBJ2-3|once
TGTGCCAGCAGCTTGGGCCTAGCGTATAATACGCAGTATTTT
CASSLGLAYNTQYF
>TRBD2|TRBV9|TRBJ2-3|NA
TGTGCCAGCAGCTTCGGACTAGCGGGAGGAGGGACAGATACGCAGTATTTT
CASSFGLAGGGTDTQYF